A single sample is the source of the 10 T cell receptor beta chains below, sequenced in a study of regulatory T cells in long-lasting Graves disease (dated by TCRdb to about 2021). Libraries came from multiplex PCR. This sample was sequenced with an Illumina HiSeq 4000. To build TCR beta libraries, CDR3 regions were amplified by Arm-PCR using iRepertoire HTBI primers. The public reads were quality trimmed at Q25 with fastp and then assembled into clones with MiXCR by TCRdb, keeping productive beta chains. For every CDR3 protein sequence, its rows merge into one entry that carries the most common genes and DNA. This sample has a few hundred thousand distinct CDR3 sequences in its table, and around 16% of those were observed once. Approximately 7.8% of the sample lies in the top ten. The meaning of the sample's time point label: newly diagnosed GD, antithyroid drugs for less than 3 months. For both TCR sequencing and RNA sequencing, RNA was extracted from PBMCs using TRIzol.

This sample also appeared in a second study, on T cells in Graves' hyperthyroidism and ophthalmopathy.

Source: peripheral blood mononuclear cells (PBMCs), taken at new diagnosis, from a patient treated with antithyroid drugs. Every receptor here comes from a woman aged 40-49 years with Graves disease. Donor details come from another sample of the same person, matched by shared clones.

This clonotype has a count of ten or more. The chain is built from TRBV7-9 and TRBJ2-5; perhaps TRBD1 as D (6 bases). The CDR3 loop spans 14 amino acids. Deletions cut 5 bases from V and 4 bases from J, with 14 bases between. Germline V gene lookup returns CDR1 SEHNR and CDR2 FQNEAQ (reference sequence). CDR3 coding DNA: TGTGCCAGCAGCGACCCAGGGGACCCAGAGACCCAGTACTTC. Its translation is CASSDPGDPETQYF.

The rearrangement links TRBV9 to TRBJ2-1; 8 nucleotides line up with TRBD1. The germline V gene has CDR1 SGDLS and CDR2 YYNGEE. The CDR3 covers 18 residues. The J segment lost 9 bases and the V segment lost 4 bases, leaving 21 bases of the junction unmatched. The CDR3 region has the DNA TGTGCCAGCAGCACCCAGGGGGCGGTGGGTCCTGGTTCCAGTGAGCAGTTCTTC. As protein: CASSTQGAVGPGSSEQFF.

This clonotype was found many times. The genes are TRBV2 and TRBJ2-5, with D hard to call. The V gene lost 6 bases and the J gene lost 2 bases, with 7 bases spanning the gap. In germline, CDR1 is SNHLY, CDR2 FYNNEI. The CDR3 loop spans 12 amino acids. The CDR3 loop is CASRQHQETQYF. CDR3 DNA: TGTGCCAGCAGACAGCATCAAGAGACCCAGTACTTC.

The chain uses TRBV28 and TRBJ1-1; tentative D call: TRBD1 (5 bases). Germline assignment: CDR1 MDHEN and CDR2 SYDVKM. The CDR3 covers 15 residues. V was pared by 5 bases and J by 3 bases, with 16 bases between. The CDR3 here is CASSPRREVDTEAFF. DNA of the CDR3: TGTGCCAGCAGTCCGCGCAGGGAGGTGGACACTGAAGCTTTCTTT.

This chain connects TRBV20-1 to TRBJ1-1; D is perhaps TRBD1 (5 bases). Deletions cut 3 bases from V and 0 bases from J, with 14 bases between. The CDR3 is 15 amino acids. CDR1 DFQATT and CDR2 SNEGSKA come from the germline V gene (reference sequence). The CDR3 nucleotides are TGCAGTGCTAGTAGGGGTCAGGAGCTGAACACTGAAGCTTTCTTT. Its protein product is CSASRGQELNTEAFF.

V is TRBV4-1 and J is TRBJ2-3; 8 bases match TRBD1. The CDR3 length is 14 residues. The germline gives CDR1 MGHRA, CDR2 YSYEKL. Germline trimming cut 4 bases from V and 5 bases from J; bases unmatched to any gene: 5. The CDR3 reads CASSPDRVGDTQYF. In DNA, the CDR3 is TGCGCCAGCAGCCCGGACAGGGTGGGAGATACGCAGTATTTT.

In the case of this clonotype: This may arise from a read error, as a much more abundant clone is one base away. The chain joins TRBV28 to TRBJ2-5; D is possibly TRBD1 or TRBD2 (5 bases each). There are 18 residues in the CDR3. CDR1 and CDR2 (germline): MDHEN, SYDVKM. CDR3 nucleotide sequence: TGTGCCAGCAGTCCCACCGGAGCCCGAGGGGTCCTCCAAGAGGCCCAGTACTTC. This sequence encodes CASSPTGARGVLQEAQYF.

This clonotype was observed a handful of times. A much larger clone lies a single base off, so this may be a read error. This chain links TRBV6-1 with TRBJ2-1, with 13 bases identical to TRBD2. Trimming removed 8 bases from V and 6 bases from J; junction bases left unmatched: 16. This CDR3 has 18 amino acids. Germline V lookup: CDR1 MNHNS, CDR2 SASEGT. The CDR3 sequence: CASANHPGLAGTSNEQFF. CDR3 DNA: TGTGCCAGCGCGAATCACCCGGGACTAGCGGGAACCTCCAATGAGCAGTTCTTC.

This clonotype has only a few counts. V is TRBV19 and J is TRBJ1-3; D gene ambiguous. The CDR3 extends over 15 amino acids. Germline V gene data show CDR1 as LNHDA and CDR2 as SQIVND (reference sequence). Trimming left V 6 bases short and J 1 base short, with 13 bases between. The chain's CDR3 is CASRPSIGSGNTIYF. DNA for the CDR3: TGTGCCAGTAGACCCTCTATAGGGTCTGGAAACACCATATATTTT.

This clonotype was detected only a few times. The V and J genes are TRBV9 and TRBJ2-3, with TRBD2 as a possible D gene (7 bases). CDR1 SGDLS and CDR2 YYNGEE come from the germline V gene. This CDR3 is 17 amino acids long. V shed 0 bases and J shed 4 bases, with 18 bases lying between them. CDR3 DNA: TGTGCCAGCAGCGTAGGGGCCAGGGGCGGGAGTCCAGATACGCAGTATTTT. Translated: CASSVGARGGSPDTQYF.